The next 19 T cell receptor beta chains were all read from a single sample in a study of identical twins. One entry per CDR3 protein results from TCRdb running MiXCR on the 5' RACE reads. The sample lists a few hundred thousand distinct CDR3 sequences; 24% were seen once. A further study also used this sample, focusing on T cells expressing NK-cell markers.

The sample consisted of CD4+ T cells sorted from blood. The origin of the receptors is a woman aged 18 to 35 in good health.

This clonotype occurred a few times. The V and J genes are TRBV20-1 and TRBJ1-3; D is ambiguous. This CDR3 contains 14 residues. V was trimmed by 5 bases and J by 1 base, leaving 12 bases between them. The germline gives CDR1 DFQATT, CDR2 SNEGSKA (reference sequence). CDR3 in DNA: TGCAGTGCTTGGAGAAGGGATTCTGGAAACACCATATATTTT. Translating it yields CSAWRRDSGNTIYF.

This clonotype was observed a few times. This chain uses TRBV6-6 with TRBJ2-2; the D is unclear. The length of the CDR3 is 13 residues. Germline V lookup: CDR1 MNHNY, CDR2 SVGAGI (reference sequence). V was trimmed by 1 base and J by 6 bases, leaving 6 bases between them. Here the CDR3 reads CASSYLASGELFF. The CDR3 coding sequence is TGTGCCAGCAGTTACTTGGCGTCCGGGGAGCTGTTTTTT.

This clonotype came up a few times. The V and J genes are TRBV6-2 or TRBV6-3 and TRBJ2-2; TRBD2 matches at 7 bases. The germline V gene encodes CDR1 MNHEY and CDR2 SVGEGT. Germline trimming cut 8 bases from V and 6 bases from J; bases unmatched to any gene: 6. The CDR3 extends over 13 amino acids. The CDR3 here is CASDGGRAGELFF. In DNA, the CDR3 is TGTGCCAGCGACGGGGGGAGGGCCGGGGAGCTGTTTTTT.

The CDR3 nucleotides read TGCGCCAGCAGCCTCCCGACGGGGGACACCGGGGAGCTGTTTTTT. Protein sequence: CASSLPTGDTGELFF. J is TRBJ2-2 and V is TRBV5-1, with D tentatively TRBD2 (6 bases). This CDR3 is built from 15 residues. With 4 bases removed from V and 3 bases from J, the gap between germline ends came to 13 bases. The germline CDR1 and CDR2 sequences are SGHRS and YFSETQ.

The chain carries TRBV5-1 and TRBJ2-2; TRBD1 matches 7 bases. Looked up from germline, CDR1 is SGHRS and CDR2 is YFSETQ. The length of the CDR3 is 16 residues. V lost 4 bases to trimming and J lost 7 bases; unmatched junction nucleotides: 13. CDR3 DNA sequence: TGCGCCAGCAGCCCCACCTGGACAGGTAGCAGCGGGGAGCTGTTTTTT. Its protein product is CASSPTWTGSSGELFF.

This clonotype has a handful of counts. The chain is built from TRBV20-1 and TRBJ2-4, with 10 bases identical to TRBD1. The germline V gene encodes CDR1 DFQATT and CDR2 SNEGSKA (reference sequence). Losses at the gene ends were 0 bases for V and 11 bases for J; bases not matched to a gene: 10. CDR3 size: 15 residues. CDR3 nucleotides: TGCAGTGCTAGAGAGACAGGGGGCCCCACCGGGGTTCAGTACTTC. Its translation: CSARETGGPTGVQYF.

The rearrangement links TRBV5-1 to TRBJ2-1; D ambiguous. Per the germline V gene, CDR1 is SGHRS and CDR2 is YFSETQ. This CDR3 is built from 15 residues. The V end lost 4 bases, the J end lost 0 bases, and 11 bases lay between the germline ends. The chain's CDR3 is CASSTGFSSYNEQFF. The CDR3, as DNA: TGCGCCAGCAGCACCGGTTTCAGCTCCTACAATGAGCAGTTCTTC. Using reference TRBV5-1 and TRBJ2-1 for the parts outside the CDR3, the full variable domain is KAGVTQTPRYLIKTRGQQVTLSCSPISGHRSVSWYQQTPGQGLQFLFEYFSETQRNKGNFPGRFSGRQFSNSRSEMNVSTLELGDSALYLCASSTGFSSYNEQFFGPGTRLTVL.

The CDR3, as DNA: TGCAGTGCTAGCGGAGCCGGAGGAGGGGACACTGAAGCTTTCTTT. This sequence encodes CSASGAGGGDTEAFF. V usage is TRBV20-1 and J usage is TRBJ1-1; D may be TRBD1 (5 bases). V shed 3 bases and J shed 3 bases, with 17 bases lying between them. This CDR3 comprises 15 residues. The germline gives CDR1 DFQATT, CDR2 SNEGSKA (reference sequence).

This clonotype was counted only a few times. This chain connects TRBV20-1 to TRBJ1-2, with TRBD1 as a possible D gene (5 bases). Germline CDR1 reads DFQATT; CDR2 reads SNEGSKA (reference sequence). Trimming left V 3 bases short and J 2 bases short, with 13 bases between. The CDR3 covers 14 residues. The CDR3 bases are TGCAGTGCTAGGGGGCCCCTGGGGAACTATGGCTACACCTTC. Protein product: CSARGPLGNYGYTF.

CDR3 sequence reads: CASSKDTVPGGYTF. Written as DNA, the CDR3 is TGTGCCAGCAGTAAGGACACCGTCCCGGGAGGCTACACCTTC. The genes are TRBV25-1 and TRBJ1-2, with a tentative D call TRBD1 (5 bases). The germline V and J ends were trimmed by 5 bases and 8 bases, with 18 bases remaining between them. The CDR3 spans 14 residues. CDR1 MGHDK and CDR2 SYGVNS come from the germline V gene.

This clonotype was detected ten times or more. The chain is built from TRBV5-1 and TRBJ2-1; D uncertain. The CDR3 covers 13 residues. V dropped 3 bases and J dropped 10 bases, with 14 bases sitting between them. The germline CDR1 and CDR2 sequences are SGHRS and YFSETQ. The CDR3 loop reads CASSSGPNGEQFF. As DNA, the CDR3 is TGCGCCAGCAGCTCTGGCCCAAATGGCGAGCAGTTCTTC.

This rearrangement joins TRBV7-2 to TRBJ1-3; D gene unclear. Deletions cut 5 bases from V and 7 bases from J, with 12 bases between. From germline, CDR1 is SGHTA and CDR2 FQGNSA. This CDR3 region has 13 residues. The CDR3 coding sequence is TGTGCCAGCAGCCCTGGGCTGGGGAACACCATATATTTT. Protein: CASSPGLGNTIYF.

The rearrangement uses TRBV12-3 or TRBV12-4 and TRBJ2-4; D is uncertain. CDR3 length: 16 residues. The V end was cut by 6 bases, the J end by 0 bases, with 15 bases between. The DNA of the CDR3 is TGTGCCAGCAGGGGTCAGGAAGAAGTAGCCAAAAACATTCAGTACTTC. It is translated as CASRGQEEVAKNIQYF.

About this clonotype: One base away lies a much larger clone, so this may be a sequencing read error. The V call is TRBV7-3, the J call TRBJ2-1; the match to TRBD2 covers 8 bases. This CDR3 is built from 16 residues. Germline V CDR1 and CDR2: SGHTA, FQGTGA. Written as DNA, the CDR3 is TGTTCCAGCAGCTTAAGCGGGGGCTTGGGTGCAAGCGAGCAGTTCTTC. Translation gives CSSSLSGGLGASEQFF.

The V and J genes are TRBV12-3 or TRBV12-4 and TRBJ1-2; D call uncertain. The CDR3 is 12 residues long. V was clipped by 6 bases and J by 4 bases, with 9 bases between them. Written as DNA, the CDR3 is TGTGCCAGCAGCCAGGCCCTCTATGGCTACACCTTC. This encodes CASSQALYGYTF.

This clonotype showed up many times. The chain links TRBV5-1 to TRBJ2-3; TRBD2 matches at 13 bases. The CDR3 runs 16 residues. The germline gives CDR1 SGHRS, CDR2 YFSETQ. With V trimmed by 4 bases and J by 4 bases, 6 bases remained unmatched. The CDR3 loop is CASSPGTSGTSDTQYF. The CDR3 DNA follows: TGCGCCAGCAGCCCTGGGACTAGCGGGACCTCAGATACGCAGTATTTT.

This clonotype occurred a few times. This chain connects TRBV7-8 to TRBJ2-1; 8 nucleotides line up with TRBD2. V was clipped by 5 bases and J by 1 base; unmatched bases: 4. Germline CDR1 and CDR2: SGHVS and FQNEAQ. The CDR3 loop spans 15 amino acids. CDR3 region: CASSPVAGSYNEQFF. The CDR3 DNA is TGTGCCAGCAGCCCTGTAGCGGGATCCTACAATGAGCAGTTCTTC.

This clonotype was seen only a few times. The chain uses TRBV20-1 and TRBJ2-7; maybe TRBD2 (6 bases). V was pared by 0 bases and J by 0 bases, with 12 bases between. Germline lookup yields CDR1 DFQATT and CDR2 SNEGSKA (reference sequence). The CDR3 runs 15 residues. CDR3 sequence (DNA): TGCAGTGCTAGAGATTCGGGAGCGTACTCCTACGAGCAGTACTTC. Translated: CSARDSGAYSYEQYF.

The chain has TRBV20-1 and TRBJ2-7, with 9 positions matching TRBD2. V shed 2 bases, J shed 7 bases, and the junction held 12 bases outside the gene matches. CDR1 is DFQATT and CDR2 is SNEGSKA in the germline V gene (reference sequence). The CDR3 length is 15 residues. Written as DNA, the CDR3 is TGCAGTGCTAGATTACCTAGCGGGAATCGGGGAGAGCAGTACTTC. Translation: CSARLPSGNRGEQYF.